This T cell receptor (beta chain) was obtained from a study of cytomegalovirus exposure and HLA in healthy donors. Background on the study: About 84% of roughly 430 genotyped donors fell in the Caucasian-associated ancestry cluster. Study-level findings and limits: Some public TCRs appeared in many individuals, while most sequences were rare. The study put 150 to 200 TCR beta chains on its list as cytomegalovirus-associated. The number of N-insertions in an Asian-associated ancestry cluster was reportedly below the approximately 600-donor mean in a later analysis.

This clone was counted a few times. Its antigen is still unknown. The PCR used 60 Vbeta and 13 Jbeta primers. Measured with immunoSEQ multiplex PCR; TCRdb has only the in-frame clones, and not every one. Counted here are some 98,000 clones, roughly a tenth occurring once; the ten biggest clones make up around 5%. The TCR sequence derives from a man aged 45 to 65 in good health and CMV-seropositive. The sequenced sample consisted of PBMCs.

CDR3 amino acids: CASRETLSGANVLTF. CDR3 coding DNA: TGTGCCAGCAGGGAGACCCTCTCTGGGGCCAACGTCCTGACTTTC. The chain joins TRBV28 to TRBJ2-6, with D unclear. Germline lookup yields CDR1 MDHEN and CDR2 SYDVKM. V lost 6 bases, J lost 0 bases, and 9 bases lay in between. This CDR3 has 15 amino acids.